This is a list of T cell receptor beta chains from one sample in a study of post-analysis software for immune sequencing data. TCRdb re-analysed the PCR reads in MiXCR, keeping a single row per CDR3 protein. The table lists hundreds of thousands of distinct CDR3 sequences, about 40% of them singletons. The sequencing sample was made of blood. The origin of the receptors is a girl aged 10-17 years with multiple sclerosis. Both conserved end residues are part of each CDR3. The D gene is left open where the match is weak. The size of a clone is reported for some rows only, either as once, few or many, or as a class for expanded clones.

clone size	CDR3 length	D gene	V gene	J gene	CDR3 DNA	CDR3 protein
many	14	.	TRBV29-1	TRBJ2-3	TGCAGCGTTGGGAGGCGTCTTAGCACAGATACGCAGTATTTT	CSVGRRLSTDTQYF
.	17	TRBD2	TRBV13	TRBJ2-1	TGTGCCAGCAGCCGTATCCTAGGGCTAGCGGGCTACAATGAGCAGTTCTTC	CASSRILGLAGYNEQFF
.	15	.	TRBV6-2/TRBV6-3	TRBJ2-1	TGTGCCAGCAGTTACTTGGCGGGTAACTACAATGAGCAGTTCTTC	CASSYLAGNYNEQFF
.	15	.	TRBV2	TRBJ2-1	TGTGCCAGCAGTGAAGATAGCGGCTCCTACAATGAGCAGTTCTTC	CASSEDSGSYNEQFF
few	12	.	TRBV11-2	TRBJ2-1	TGTGCCAGCAGCTCGGGGGCAAATGAGCAGTTCTTC	CASSSGANEQFF
.	16	TRBD2	TRBV20-1	TRBJ2-5	TGCAGTGCCGGACGGCCTAGCGGGGGGGCTCAAGAGACCCAGTACTTC	CSAGRPSGGAQETQYF
few	14	TRBD1	TRBV29-1	TRBJ1-2	TGCAGCGGGGGCACAGGGGGCGCATTCGGTGGCTACACCTTC	CSGGTGGAFGGYTF
.	13	TRBD2	TRBV6-4	TRBJ2-5	TGTGCCAGCAGCGGGACTACTCACAATGAGCAGTACTTC	CASSGTTHNEQYF
.	14	.	TRBV7-6	TRBJ2-7	TGTGCCAGCAGCTTAGCGGCCAAAACCTACGAGCAGTACTTC	CASSLAAKTYEQYF
many	16	TRBD2	TRBV9	TRBJ2-3	TGTGCCAGCAGCGAGACGTTTAGCGGGGTGGGAGATACGCAGTATTTT	CASSETFSGVGDTQYF
few	16	.	TRBV6-5	TRBJ1-2	TGTGCCAGCAGTACTGTCGGGGCAGGGGCTGTCTATGGCTACACCTTC	CASSTVGAGAVYGYTF
.	14	.	TRBV5-6	TRBJ2-7	TGTGCCAGCAGCCCGCAGAGTCGGACCTACGAGCAGTACTTC	CASSPQSRTYEQYF
.	15	.	TRBV12-3/TRBV12-4	TRBJ2-7	TGTGCCAGCAGCTCCAGGGACGGCCATACCTACGAGCAGTACTTC	CASSSRDGHTYEQYF
.	15	TRBD2	TRBV15	TRBJ2-3	TGTGCCACCAGCAGAGGGACTAGCAGCACAGATACGCAGTATTTT	CATSRGTSSTDTQYF
.	11	.	TRBV12-3/TRBV12-4	TRBJ2-1	TGTGCCAGCAGGTTCCGGGAAAGGGAGTTCTTC	CASRFREREFF
.	16	TRBD1	TRBV5-1	TRBJ2-3	TGCGCCAGCAGCTTGGTTTGGACAGGGGAGGCAGATACGCAGTATTTT	CASSLVWTGEADTQYF
few	18	.	TRBV3-1	TRBJ2-7	TGTGCCAGCAGCCAAGAAACAGGGCGAGGTTGGTGGTCCTACGAGCAGTACTTC	CASSQETGRGWWSYEQYF
.	12	.	TRBV7-2	TRBJ1-5	TGTGCCAGCAGCTTAGGCCCTAAAGCCCAGCATTTT	CASSLGPKAQHF
.	15	.	TRBV5-1	TRBJ1-5	TGCGCCAGCAGCTTGAGAGGGGTTTCAGGCCAGCCCCAGCATTTT	CASSLRGVSGQPQHF
.	14	TRBD1	TRBV5-6	TRBJ1-2	TGTGCCAGCAGCGCAGGGGGCCACCCAGGTGGCTACACCTTC	CASSAGGHPGGYTF
.	13	.	TRBV6-6	TRBJ2-1	TGTGCCAGCAGCATCGACAGGAACAATGAGCAGTTCTTC	CASSIDRNNEQFF
.	17	TRBD2	TRBV11-2	TRBJ2-3	TGTGCCAGCAGCTTGGGTTCGGCGGGAGGGAGGACAGATACGCAGTATTTT	CASSLGSAGGRTDTQYF
.	12	.	TRBV12-3/TRBV12-4	TRBJ1-2	TGTGCCAGCAGTTTGACAGTGAATGGCTACACCTTC	CASSLTVNGYTF
few	13	TRBD1	TRBV5-1	TRBJ2-7	TGCGCCAGCACCTTACAGGGGACCTACGAGCAGTACTTC	CASTLQGTYEQYF
.	15	.	TRBV21-1	TRBJ2-5	TGTGCCAGGGGGCTCAGGGACGGGAGAGTAGAGACCCAGTACTTC	CARGLRDGRVETQYF
.	13	.	TRBV3-1	TRBJ2-5	TGTGCCAGCAGCCTGAAGGGTCGGGAGACCCAGTACTTC	CASSLKGRETQYF
.	14	TRBD1	TRBV10-3	TRBJ1-2	TGTGCCATCAGACCCTGGGACAGCCCCTATGGCCACACCTTC	CAIRPWDSPYGHTF
.	13	TRBD2	TRBV3-1	TRBJ2-1	TGTGCCAGCAGCCAAGAGTCGGTAGCGGGATCGTTCTTC	CASSQESVAGSFF
.	16	.	TRBV2	TRBJ1-1	TGTGCCAGCAGCCCAACCGGGACCGATTTGAACACTGAAGCTTTCTTT	CASSPTGTDLNTEAFF
.	14	TRBD1	TRBV3-1	TRBJ2-7	TGTGCCAGCAGCCAAGGACAGGGGACGGACGAGCAGTACTTC	CASSQGQGTDEQYF
.	14	TRBD1	TRBV7-3	TRBJ2-4	TGTGCCAGCAGCCCTTGGGACAGAGAAAACATTCAGTACTTC	CASSPWDRENIQYF
.	12	.	TRBV20-1	TRBJ2-1	TGCAGTAAATCCCGGTCAGGCAATGAGCAGTTCTTC	CSKSRSGNEQFF
.	15	.	TRBV20-1	TRBJ2-1	TGCAGTCCTACCGACCTTAAGCGCCAGCTAGGTGAGCAGTTCTTC	CSPTDLKRQLGEQFF
.	18	.	TRBV11-2	TRBJ1-2	TGTGCCAGCAGCTTAGGTGGGGGGGCCGGCCGGATTGGCTATGGCTACACCTTC	CASSLGGGAGRIGYGYTF
.	14	.	TRBV30	TRBJ1-2	TGTGCCTGGAGTGTACAAATCTTTAACTATGGCTACACCTTC	CAWSVQIFNYGYTF
many	13	.	TRBV5-1	TRBJ2-7	TGTGCCAGCAGCTCTGGACGGTCCTACGAGCAGTACTTC	CASSSGRSYEQYF
once	17	.	TRBV9	TRBJ2-1	TGTGCCAGCAGCTCCCGGGGGTGGGGTGAAGACTACAATGAGCAGTTCTTC	CASSSRGWGEDYNEQFF
.	15	.	TRBV5-1	TRBJ1-1	TGCGCCAGCAGCATGGCAGGCCCGCTTGACACTGAAGCTTTCTTT	CASSMAGPLDTEAFF
.	15	TRBD2	TRBV20-1	TRBJ2-1	TGCAGTGCCACCGTCGGGGGGAGCTCCTACAATGAGCAGTTCTTC	CSATVGGSSYNEQFF
.	15	.	TRBV5-1	TRBJ1-1	TGCGCCAGCAGCTTCACGACAGGTCCGAACACTGAAGCTTTCTTT	CASSFTTGPNTEAFF
.	16	.	TRBV7-9	TRBJ2-1	TGTGCCAGCTTGGGGGCAGGGACCAACGCCTACAATGAGCAGTTCTTC	CASLGAGTNAYNEQFF
.	14	TRBD2	TRBV6-5	TRBJ2-5	TGTGCCAGCAGAAAGCGGGAGGGCTCTTACAAGCAGTACTTC	CASRKREGSYKQYF
.	14	.	TRBV11-2	TRBJ2-2	TGTGCCAGCAGCCACAGACCCAGGGGCGGGGAGCGGTTTTTT	CASSHRPRGGERFF
few	12	.	TRBV7-9	TRBJ2-7	TGTGCCAGCAGCTCGGGACGCTACGAGCAGTACTTC	CASSSGRYEQYF
.	14	TRBD1	TRBV6-6	TRBJ1-1	TGTGCCAGCGTAAACCGCGGGACAGCCGGGGAGGCTTTCTTT	CASVNRGTAGEAFF
few	17	TRBD2	TRBV27	TRBJ2-7	TGTGCCAGCAGCTTTATCGGCGTATCTAGCGGGAGCTACGAGCAGTACTTC	CASSFIGVSSGSYEQYF
.	17	.	TRBV7-2	TRBJ1-6	TGTGCCAGCAGCTTAGTTCTATGGGACCTCTATAATTCACCCCTCCACTTT	CASSLVLWDLYNSPLHF
.	16	TRBD2	TRBV11-2	TRBJ2-4	TGTGCCAGCAGGGACCCAACTAGCGCTGGCAAAAACATTCAGTACTTC	CASRDPTSAGKNIQYF
.	13	.	TRBV11-2	TRBJ2-1	TGTGCCAGCAGCTTGTCTCCCACGCAGACCCAGTTCTTC	CASSLSPTQTQFF
few	14	.	TRBV20-1	TRBJ2-1	TGCAGTGCTAGTTTCGGGCCTGCCTACAATGAGCAGTTCTTC	CSASFGPAYNEQFF
.	14	.	TRBV7-9	TRBJ1-4	TGTGCCAGCAGCTTAATAGGGGCGGCTGAAAAACTGTTTTTT	CASSLIGAAEKLFF
few	16	TRBD2	TRBV24-1	TRBJ2-1	TGTGCCACCAGTGATATGACCCCAAGTGGGGGGGATGAGCAGTTCTTC	CATSDMTPSGGDEQFF
.	16	TRBD2	TRBV7-2	TRBJ2-3	TGTGCCAGCAGCTTAGTTCCTAGCGGCTACACAGATACGCAGTATTTT	CASSLVPSGYTDTQYF
.	11	.	TRBV7-9	TRBJ2-3	TGTGCCAGCAGCGCAGGGAATACGCGGTATTTT	CASSAGNTRYF
.	20	TRBD2	TRBV10-3	TRBJ2-5	TGTGCCATCTCCGGTTCCTTGACTAGCGGGATGCCAATCCTCCAAGAGACCCAGTACTTC	CAISGSLTSGMPILQETQYF
.	13	TRBD1	TRBV20-1	TRBJ2-5	TGCAGTGCTCCACAGGGGGCCGGGGAGACCCAGTACTTC	CSAPQGAGETQYF
few	14	.	TRBV7-8	TRBJ2-3	TGTGCCAGCAGCGATGGACTGAACACAGATACGCAGTATTTT	CASSDGLNTDTQYF